The 21 T cell receptor beta chains below come from one sample, sequenced in a study of long-term antiretroviral therapy in people with HIV. Investigators performed immunoSEQ version v3.0 at survey level. The data were produced by immunoSEQ multiplex PCR, yet TCRdb's version contains in-frame clones alone and is incomplete. The table records roughly 33,000 clones, around 97% of them present only once. Source: unsorted PBMCs, taken 6.9 years after starting antiretroviral therapy. These receptors were obtained from a man aged 25-45 years with HIV.

CDR3 coding DNA: TGTGCCAGCAGCGCCAATTACGAGCAGTACTTC. It translates to CASSANYEQYF. The chain is built from TRBV11-2 and TRBJ2-7; D ambiguous. Per the germline V gene, CDR1 is SGHAT and CDR2 is FQNNGV. V was cut by 5 bases and J by 4 bases, with 6 bases left in between. The CDR3 sequence is 11 residues long.

The chain recombines TRBV7-9 with TRBJ2-2; maybe TRBD1 (5 bases). Germline V gene data show CDR1 as SEHNR and CDR2 as FQNEAQ (reference sequence). Trimming pared 3 bases from V and 6 bases from J, leaving 8 bases between. The CDR3 loop spans 13 amino acids. CDR3 protein: CASSFRAPGELFF. The CDR3 DNA reads as TGTGCCAGCAGCTTCAGGGCTCCCGGGGAGCTGTTTTTT.

The rearrangement links TRBV4-2 to TRBJ2-7; 13 bases align to TRBD2. J was trimmed by 4 bases and V by 2 bases; bases with no gene match: 5. Looked up from germline, CDR1 is LGHNA and CDR2 is YNFKEQ. This CDR3 is 16 amino acids long. CDR3 bases: TGTGCCAGCAGCCAACCTGGACTAGCGGGGGCTTACGAGCAGTACTTC. Its translation: CASSQPGLAGAYEQYF.

The chain employs TRBV6-6 and TRBJ1-4, with D unclear. The CDR3 sequence is 12 residues long. Per germline, CDR1 MNHNY and CDR2 SVGAGI (reference sequence). V was pared by 9 bases and J by 5 bases, with 10 bases between. CDR3 DNA: TGTGCCAGTAAAGGGTTGAATGAAAAACTGTTTTTT. Translating gives CASKGLNEKLFF.

The chain joins TRBV9 to TRBJ2-6; D gene ambiguous. CDR3 size: 17 residues. The V and J ends lost 0 bases and 0 bases respectively, with 10 bases between them. Germline values: CDR1 SGDLS, CDR2 YYNGEE. CDR3: CASSVAPARSGANVLTF. In DNA form, the CDR3 reads TGTGCCAGCAGCGTAGCACCGGCCCGCTCTGGGGCCAACGTCCTGACTTTC.

The J gene is TRBJ2-1, the V gene TRBV2, with TRBD2 matching over 10 bases. V was clipped by 10 bases and J by 5 bases; unmatched bases: 5. The CDR3 loop spans 13 amino acids. Germline V gene sequence: CDR1 SNHLY, CDR2 FYNNEI. In nucleotides, the CDR3 is TGTGCCATACGGACTAGCGGCCACAATGAGCAGTTCTTC. This codes for CAIRTSGHNEQFF.

The V gene is TRBV7-6, the J gene TRBJ1-2, with a tentative D call TRBD1 (5 bases). The V and J ends lost 5 bases and 1 base respectively, with 8 bases between them. The CDR3 has 13 residues. Germline CDR1 SGHVS, CDR2 FNYEAQ. The CDR3 reads CASSLTVNYGYTF. As DNA, the CDR3 is TGTGCCAGCAGCCTGACAGTTAACTATGGCTACACCTTC.

This chain uses TRBV19 with TRBJ1-5; TRBD1 is a possible D gene (5 bases). Deletions cut 1 base from V and 5 bases from J, with 12 bases between. The germline V gene has CDR1 LNHDA and CDR2 SQIVND (reference sequence). The CDR3 sequence is 15 residues long. The CDR3 region has the DNA TGTGCCAGTAGTATAGGCCAGGGTAGGGATCAGCCCCAGCATTTT. Its translation: CASSIGQGRDQPQHF.

This rearrangement joins TRBV7-2 to TRBJ1-2; no clear D gene. The CDR3 sequence is 14 residues long. Between the trimmed V and J ends, which lost 5 bases and 2 bases, there was a span of 12 bases. The germline V gene encodes CDR1 SGHTA and CDR2 FQGNSA. CDR3 DNA: TGTGCCAGCAGCCCTTTCGGCCGGAACTATGGCTACACCTTC. This sequence encodes CASSPFGRNYGYTF.

V usage is TRBV5-1 and J usage is TRBJ2-3; 16 bases are a match to TRBD2. Germline values: CDR1 SGHRS, CDR2 YFSETQ. The V and J ends lost 4 bases and 4 bases, in that order; junction bases with no gene match: 12. The CDR3 totals 19 residues. The CDR3 nucleotides are TGCGCCAGCAGCACGGGACTAGCGGGGGGGCGCGGGGAGGCAGATACGCAGTATTTT. Its translation is CASSTGLAGGRGEADTQYF.

This chain connects TRBV18 to TRBJ2-2, with TRBD2 identical over 10 bases. CDR3 length equals 15 residues. Per the germline V gene, CDR1 is KGHSH and CDR2 is LQKENI. With 3 bases clipped from V and 7 bases from J, the junction kept 5 bases outside the gene matches. The CDR3 loop reads CASSPSGRRGGELFF. The CDR3 DNA reads as TGTGCCAGCTCACCTAGCGGGAGGAGAGGCGGGGAGCTGTTTTTT.

J is TRBJ2-7 and V is TRBV4-2; no reliable D call. From germline, CDR1 is LGHNA and CDR2 YNFKEQ. The CDR3 loop spans 12 amino acids. V lost 0 bases to trimming and J lost 7 bases, with 7 bases between them. For the CDR3, the DNA is TGTGCCAGCAGCCAAGATGGATGGGAGCAGTACTTC. The encoded protein is CASSQDGWEQYF.

The J gene is TRBJ2-2, the V gene TRBV5-1, with TRBD2 matching 10 bases. This CDR3 spans 16 amino acids. CDR1 is SGHRS, CDR2 YFSETQ, per germline. The junction had 0 bases not matched to a gene; V was cut back by 0 bases and J by 1 base. The CDR3 sequence: CASSLGLAGNTGELFF. Here the CDR3 DNA reads TGCGCCAGCAGCTTGGGACTAGCGGGGAACACCGGGGAGCTGTTTTTT.

This clone occurred once. This chain links TRBV28 with TRBJ2-7; 8 positions match TRBD1. The junction had 12 bases not matched to a gene; V was cut back by 5 bases and J by 9 bases. Germline CDR1 and CDR2: MDHEN and SYDVKM. The CDR3 is 14 residues long. CDR3 residues: CASSIPGGQLGQYF. The CDR3 DNA follows: TGTGCCAGCAGTATACCAGGGGGCCAACTGGGGCAGTACTTC.

Only one count was recorded for this clone. The chain has TRBV20-1 and TRBJ1-1; D is unresolved. V was cut by 6 bases and J by 11 bases, with 13 bases left in between. The CDR3 consists of 10 residues. CDR1 is DFQATT, CDR2 SNEGSKA, per germline (reference sequence). This CDR3 is CSAALLGAFF. Here the CDR3 DNA reads TGCAGTGCCGCACTTCTCGGGGCTTTCTTT.

The genes are TRBV5-8 and TRBJ2-3, with 9 bases aligning to TRBD2. CDR1 is SGHTS and CDR2 is YDEGEE in the germline V gene. V shed 5 bases and J 3 bases; nucleotides not matched to a gene: 1. The CDR3 runs to 13 residues. The CDR3 is CASRGLATDTQYF. CDR3 DNA: TGTGCCAGCAGAGGACTAGCGACAGATACGCAGTATTTT. The full variable domain, rest sourced from reference TRBV5-8 and TRBJ2-3, is EAGVTQSPTHLIKTRGQQATLRCSPISGHTSVYWYQQALGLGLQFLLWYDEGEERNRGNFPPRFSGRQFPNYSSELNVNALELEDSALYLCASRGLATDTQYFGPGTRLTVL.

The V call is TRBV19, the J call TRBJ2-4; D may correspond to TRBD1 or TRBD2 (5 bases each). Between the trimmed V and J ends, which lost 6 bases and 0 bases, there was a span of 27 bases. In germline, CDR1 is LNHDA, CDR2 SQIVND (reference sequence). There are 20 residues in the CDR3. The CDR3 region has the DNA TGTGCCAGTAGCCCCGAGGATCCAGGGAGCGGCTGGTTAGCCAAAAACATTCAGTACTTC. Translating it yields CASSPEDPGSGWLAKNIQYF.

J is TRBJ1-5 and V is TRBV19; TRBD1 might be the D (6 bases). CDR1 and CDR2 from the germline V gene are LNHDA and SQIVND (reference sequence). The V end was cut by 1 base, the J end by 5 bases, with 9 bases between. This CDR3 has 14 amino acids. The CDR3, as DNA: TGTGCCAGTAGTATAGCCAGGGGCCATCAGCCCCAGCATTTT. It codes for CASSIARGHQPQHF. Together with reference TRBV19 and TRBJ1-5, the CDR3 gives the full variable domain: DGGITQSPKYLFRKEGQNVTLSCEQNLNHDAMYWYRQDPGQGLRLIYYSQIVNDFQKGDIAEGYSVSREKKESFPLTVTSAQKNPTAFYLCASSIARGHQPQHFGDGTRLSIL.

The V and J genes are TRBV2 and TRBJ2-3, with a tentative D call TRBD1 (7 bases). Germline lookup yields CDR1 SNHLY and CDR2 FYNNEI. Trimming removed 10 bases at V and 5 bases at J, with 22 bases between. CDR3 length: 15 residues. As DNA, the CDR3 is TGTGCCACCCTAGAAATCCCAGGGGGGAGAGATACGCAGTATTTT. It yields the protein CATLEIPGGRDTQYF.

J is TRBJ2-3 and V is TRBV7-3; TRBD2 matches 7 bases. This CDR3 spans 14 amino acids. Trimming removed 6 bases from V and 3 bases from J; junction bases left unmatched: 6. Germline lookup yields CDR1 SGHTA and CDR2 FQGTGA. The CDR3 region is CASRLREGTDTQYF. The CDR3 coding sequence is TGTGCCAGCAGACTCAGGGAGGGAACAGATACGCAGTATTTT.

The chain has TRBV11-2 and TRBJ2-2, with no clear D. The CDR3 consists of 16 residues. V gave up 5 bases and J gave up 0 bases, with 13 bases separating them. Per the germline V gene, CDR1 is SGHAT and CDR2 is FQNNGV. DNA for the CDR3: TGTGCCAGCAGCCCCGACGGGCCCTCGAACACCGGGGAGCTGTTTTTT. It yields the protein CASSPDGPSNTGELFF.